The 3 T cell receptor beta chains in this list originate from one sample, sequenced in a study of identical twins. TCRdb itself ran the 5' RACE reads through MiXCR, one entry per CDR3 protein. The table has some 710,000 distinct CDR3 sequences, roughly 6% seen once; the top ten hold approximately 1.6%. The material sequenced was naive T cells sorted from blood. These receptors all come from a man between 18 and 35 years old in good health.

This clonotype was found many times. This rearrangement joins TRBV6-5 to TRBJ2-4; D uncertain. Germline CDR1 MNHEY, CDR2 SVGAGI. CDR3 length equals 16 residues. Trimming shortened V by 0 bases and J by 0 bases, and 9 bases separated the two germline ends. CDR3 nucleotide sequence: TGTGCCAGCAGTTACTCCCTGAGTTTAGCCAAAAACATTCAGTACTTC. Protein product: CASSYSLSLAKNIQYF.

This clonotype was counted between two and nine times. J is TRBJ2-2 and V is TRBV28; D may correspond to TRBD1 or TRBD2 (6 bases each). This CDR3 contains 18 residues. CDR1 MDHEN and CDR2 SYDVKM come from the germline V gene. V was clipped by 0 bases and J by 5 bases, with 19 bases between them. In DNA form, the CDR3 reads TGTGCCAGCAGTTTATGGGTCGGACAGCCTGGGGGGACCGGGGAGCTGTTTTTT. Protein product: CASSLWVGQPGGTGELFF.

This clonotype occurred many times. This sequence joins TRBV12-3 or TRBV12-4 and TRBJ2-2; 11 nucleotides align to TRBD1. CDR3 length: 15 residues. Losses at the gene ends were 7 bases for V and 7 bases for J; bases not matched to a gene: 8. CDR3 in DNA: TGTGCCAGCACCCAGGACAGGGGGCTCGGCGGGGAGCTGTTTTTT. Protein product: CASTQDRGLGGELFF.